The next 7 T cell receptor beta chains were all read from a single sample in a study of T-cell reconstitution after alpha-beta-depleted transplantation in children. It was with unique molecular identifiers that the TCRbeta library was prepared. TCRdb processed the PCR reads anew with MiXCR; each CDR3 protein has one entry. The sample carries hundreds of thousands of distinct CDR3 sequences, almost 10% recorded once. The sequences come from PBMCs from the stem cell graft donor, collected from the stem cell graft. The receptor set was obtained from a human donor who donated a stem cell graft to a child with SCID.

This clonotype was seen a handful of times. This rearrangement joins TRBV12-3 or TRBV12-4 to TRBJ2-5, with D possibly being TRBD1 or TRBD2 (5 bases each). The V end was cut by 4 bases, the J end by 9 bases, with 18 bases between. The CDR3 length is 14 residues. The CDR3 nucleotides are TGTGCCAGCAGTTCTGGGACGAACAACCCGGCCCAGTACTTC. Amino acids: CASSSGTNNPAQYF.

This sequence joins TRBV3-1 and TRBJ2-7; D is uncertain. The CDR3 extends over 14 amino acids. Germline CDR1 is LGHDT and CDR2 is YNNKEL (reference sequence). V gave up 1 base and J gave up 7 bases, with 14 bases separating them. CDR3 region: CASSQVNPFGEQYF. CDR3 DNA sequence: TGTGCCAGCAGCCAAGTGAATCCATTCGGGGAGCAGTACTTC.

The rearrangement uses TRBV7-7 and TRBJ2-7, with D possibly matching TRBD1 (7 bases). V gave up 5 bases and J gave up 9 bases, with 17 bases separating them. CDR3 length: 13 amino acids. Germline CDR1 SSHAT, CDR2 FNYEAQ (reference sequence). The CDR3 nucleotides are TGTGCCAGCAGCCGGACAGGAGGGGAGAGGCAGTACTTC. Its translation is CASSRTGGERQYF. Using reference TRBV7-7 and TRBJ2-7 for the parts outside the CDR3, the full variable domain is GAGVSQSPRYKVTKRGQDVTLRCDPISSHATLYWYQQALGQGPEFLTYFNYEAQPDKSGLPSDRFSAERPEGSISTLTIQRTEQRDSAMYRCASSRTGGERQYFGPGTRLTVT.

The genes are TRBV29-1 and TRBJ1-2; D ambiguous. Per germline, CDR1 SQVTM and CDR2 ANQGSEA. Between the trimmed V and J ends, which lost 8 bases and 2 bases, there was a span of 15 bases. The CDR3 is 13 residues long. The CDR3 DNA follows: TGCAGCTCTAGCGTGGCCAGCAACTATGGCTACACCTTC. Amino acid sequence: CSSSVASNYGYTF.

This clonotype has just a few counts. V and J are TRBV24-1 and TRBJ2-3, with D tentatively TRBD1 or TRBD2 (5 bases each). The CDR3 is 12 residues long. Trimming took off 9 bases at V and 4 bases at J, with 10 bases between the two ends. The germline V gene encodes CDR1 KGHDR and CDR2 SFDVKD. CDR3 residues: CATAGAADTQYF. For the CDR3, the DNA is TGTGCCACCGCCGGGGCAGCAGATACGCAGTATTTT.

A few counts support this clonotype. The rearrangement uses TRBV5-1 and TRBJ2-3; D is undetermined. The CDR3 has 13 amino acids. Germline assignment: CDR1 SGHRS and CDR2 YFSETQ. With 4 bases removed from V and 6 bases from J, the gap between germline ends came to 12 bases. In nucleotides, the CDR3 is TGCGCCAGCAGCCCCCTGGAACAGGATACGCAGTATTTT. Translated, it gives CASSPLEQDTQYF.

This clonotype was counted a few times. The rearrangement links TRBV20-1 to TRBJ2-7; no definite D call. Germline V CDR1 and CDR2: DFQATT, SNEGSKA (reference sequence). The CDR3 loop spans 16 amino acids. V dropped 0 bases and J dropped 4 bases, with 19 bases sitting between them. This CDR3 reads CSARDDSGTSTYEQYF. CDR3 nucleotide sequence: TGCAGTGCTAGAGATGATTCAGGTACCTCTACATACGAGCAGTACTTC.